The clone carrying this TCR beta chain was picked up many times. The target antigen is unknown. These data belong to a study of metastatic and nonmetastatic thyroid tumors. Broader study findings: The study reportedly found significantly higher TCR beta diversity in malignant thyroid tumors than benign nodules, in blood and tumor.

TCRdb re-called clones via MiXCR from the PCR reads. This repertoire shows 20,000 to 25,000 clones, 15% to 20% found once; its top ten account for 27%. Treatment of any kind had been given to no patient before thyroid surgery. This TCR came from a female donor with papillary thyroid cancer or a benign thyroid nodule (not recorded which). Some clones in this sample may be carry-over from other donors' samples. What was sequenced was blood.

CDR3 loop: CASSLGRTAGGFTDTQYF. CDR3 in DNA: TGTGCCAGCAGCTTAGGCAGGACAGCGGGGGGATTCACAGATACGCAGTATTTT. The rearrangement joins TRBV11-2 to TRBJ2-3; TRBD2 matches at 9 bases. The CDR3 length is 18 residues. The trim removed 1 base at V and 2 bases at J, leaving 10 bases unmatched. Germline values: CDR1 SGHAT, CDR2 FQNNGV. The full variable domain, completed using reference TRBV11-2 and TRBJ2-3, is EAGVAQSPRYKIIEKRQSVAFWCNPISGHATLYWYQQILGQGPKLLIQFQNNGVVDDSQLPKDRFSAERLKGVDSTLKIQPAKLEDSAVYLCASSLGRTAGGFTDTQYFGPGTRLTVL.